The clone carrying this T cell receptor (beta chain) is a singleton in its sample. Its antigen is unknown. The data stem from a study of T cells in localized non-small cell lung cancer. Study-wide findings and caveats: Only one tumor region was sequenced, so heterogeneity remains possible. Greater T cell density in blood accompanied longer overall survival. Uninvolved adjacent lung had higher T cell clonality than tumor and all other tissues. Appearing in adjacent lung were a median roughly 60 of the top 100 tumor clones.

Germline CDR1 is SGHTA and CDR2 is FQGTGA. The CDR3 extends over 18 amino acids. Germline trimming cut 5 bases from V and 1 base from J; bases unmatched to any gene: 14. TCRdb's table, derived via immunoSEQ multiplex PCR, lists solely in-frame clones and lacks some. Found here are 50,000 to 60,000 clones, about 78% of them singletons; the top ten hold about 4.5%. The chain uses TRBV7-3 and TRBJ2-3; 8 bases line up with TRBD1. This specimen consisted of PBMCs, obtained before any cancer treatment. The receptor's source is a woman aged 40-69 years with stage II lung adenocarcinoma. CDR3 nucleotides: TGTGCCAGCAGCCCCCGGGGAACAGGACAGGGTCGCACAGATACGCAGTATTTT. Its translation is CASSPRGTGQGRTDTQYF.